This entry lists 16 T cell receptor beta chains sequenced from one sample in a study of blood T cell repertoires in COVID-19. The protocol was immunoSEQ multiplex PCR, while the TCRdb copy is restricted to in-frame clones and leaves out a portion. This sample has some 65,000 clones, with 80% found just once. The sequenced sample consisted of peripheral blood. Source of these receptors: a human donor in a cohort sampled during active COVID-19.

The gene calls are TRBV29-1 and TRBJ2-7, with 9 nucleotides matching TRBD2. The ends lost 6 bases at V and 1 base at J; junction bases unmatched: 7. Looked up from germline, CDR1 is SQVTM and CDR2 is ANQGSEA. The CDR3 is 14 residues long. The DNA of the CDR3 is TGCAGCGTGATAGCGGGAGAGTCTTCCTACGAGCAGTACTTC. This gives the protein CSVIAGESSYEQYF.

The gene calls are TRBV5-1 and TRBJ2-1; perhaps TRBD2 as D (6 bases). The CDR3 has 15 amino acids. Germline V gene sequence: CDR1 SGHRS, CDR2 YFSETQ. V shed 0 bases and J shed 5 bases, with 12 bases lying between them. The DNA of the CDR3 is TGCGCCAGCAGCTTGGGTTGGCGGGGAGACAATGAGCAGTTCTTC. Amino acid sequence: CASSLGWRGDNEQFF.

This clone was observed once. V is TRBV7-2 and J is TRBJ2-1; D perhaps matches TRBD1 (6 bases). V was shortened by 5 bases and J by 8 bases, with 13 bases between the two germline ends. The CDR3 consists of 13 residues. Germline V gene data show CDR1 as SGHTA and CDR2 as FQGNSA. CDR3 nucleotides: TGTGCCAGCAGCATCTACAGGGTCCATGAGCAGTTCTTC. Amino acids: CASSIYRVHEQFF.

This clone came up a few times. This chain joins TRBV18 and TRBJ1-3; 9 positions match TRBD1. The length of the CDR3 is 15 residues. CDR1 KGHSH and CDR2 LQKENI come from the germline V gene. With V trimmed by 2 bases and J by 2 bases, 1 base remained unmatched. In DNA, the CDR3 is TGTGCCAGCTCACCAGGACAGGGGCCTGGAAACACCATATATTTT. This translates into CASSPGQGPGNTIYF.

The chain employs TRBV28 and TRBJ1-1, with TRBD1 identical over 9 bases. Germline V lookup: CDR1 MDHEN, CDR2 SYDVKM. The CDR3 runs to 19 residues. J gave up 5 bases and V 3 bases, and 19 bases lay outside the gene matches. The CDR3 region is CASSLGPPDRGMRQTEAFF. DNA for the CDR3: TGTGCCAGCAGTTTGGGTCCCCCCGACAGGGGGATGCGGCAAACTGAAGCTTTCTTT.

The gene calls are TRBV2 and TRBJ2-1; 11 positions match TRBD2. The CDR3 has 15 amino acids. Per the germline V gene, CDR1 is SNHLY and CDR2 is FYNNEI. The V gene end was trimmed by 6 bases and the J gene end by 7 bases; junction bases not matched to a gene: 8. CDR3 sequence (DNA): TGTGCCAGCAGGGAGAGACTAGCGGGGAAAAATGAGCAGTTCTTC. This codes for CASRERLAGKNEQFF.

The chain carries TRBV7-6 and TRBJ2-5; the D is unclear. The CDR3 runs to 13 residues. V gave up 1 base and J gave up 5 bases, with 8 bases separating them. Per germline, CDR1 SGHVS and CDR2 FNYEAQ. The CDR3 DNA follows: TGTGCCAGCAGCTTAGGCCACGGGGAGACCCAGTACTTC. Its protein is CASSLGHGETQYF.

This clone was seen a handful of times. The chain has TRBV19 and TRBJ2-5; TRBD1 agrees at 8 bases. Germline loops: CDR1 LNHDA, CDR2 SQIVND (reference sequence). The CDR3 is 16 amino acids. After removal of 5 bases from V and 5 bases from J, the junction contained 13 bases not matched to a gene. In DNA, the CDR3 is TGTGCCAGTAGTTCTCGCTCGCCAGGGGGCCGGGAGACCCAGTACTTC. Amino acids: CASSSRSPGGRETQYF.

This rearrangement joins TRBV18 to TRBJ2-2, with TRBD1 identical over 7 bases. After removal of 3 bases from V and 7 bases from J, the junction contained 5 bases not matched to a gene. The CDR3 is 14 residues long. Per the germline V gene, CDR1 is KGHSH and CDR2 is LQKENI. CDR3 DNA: TGTGCCAGCTCACCTCAGGGGGTCGGCGGGGAGCTGTTTTTT. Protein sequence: CASSPQGVGGELFF.

The CDR3 DNA reads as TGTGCCAGCACCCCAGGGGGCGCCTACGAGCAGTACTTC. It specifies CASTPGGAYEQYF. The genes are TRBV28 and TRBJ2-7; the match to TRBD1 covers 8 bases. V was clipped by 7 bases and J by 2 bases; unmatched bases: 4. CDR1 and CDR2 from the germline V gene are MDHEN and SYDVKM. This CDR3 contains 13 residues.

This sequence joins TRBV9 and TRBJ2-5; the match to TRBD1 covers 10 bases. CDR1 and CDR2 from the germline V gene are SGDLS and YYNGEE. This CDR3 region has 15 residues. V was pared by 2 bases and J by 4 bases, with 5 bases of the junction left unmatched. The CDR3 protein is CASSVDRGVLETQYF. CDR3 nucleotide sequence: TGTGCCAGCAGCGTGGACAGGGGGGTATTAGAGACCCAGTACTTC. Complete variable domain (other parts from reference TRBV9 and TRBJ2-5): DSGVTQTPKHLITATGQRVTLRCSPRSGDLSVYWYQQSLDQGLQFLIQYYNGEERAKGNILERFSAQQFPDLHSELNLSSLELGDSALYFCASSVDRGVLETQYFGPGTRLLVL.

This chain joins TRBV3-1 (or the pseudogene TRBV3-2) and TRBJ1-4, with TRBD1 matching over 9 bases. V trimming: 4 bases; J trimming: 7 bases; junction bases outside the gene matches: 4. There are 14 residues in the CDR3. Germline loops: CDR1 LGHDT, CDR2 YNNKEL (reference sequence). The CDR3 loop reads CASSPLDRGEKLFF. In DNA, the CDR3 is TGTGCCAGCAGCCCCCTGGACAGGGGTGAAAAACTGTTTTTT.

In DNA form, the CDR3 reads TGTGCCAGCTCAAAAGGACAGAACGAGCAGTACTTC. This translates into CASSKGQNEQYF. The chain employs TRBV18 and TRBJ2-7; weak D call: TRBD1 (6 bases). The length of the CDR3 is 12 residues. Between the trimmed V and J ends, which lost 5 bases and 5 bases, there was a span of 10 bases. CDR1 and CDR2 (germline): KGHSH, LQKENI. Supplemented by reference TRBV18 and TRBJ2-7, the full variable domain reads NAGVMQNPRHLVRRRGQEARLRCSPMKGHSHVYWYRQLPEEGLKFMVYLQKENIIDESGMPKERFSAEFPKEGPSILRIQQVVRGDSAAYFCASSKGQNEQYFGPGTRLTVT.

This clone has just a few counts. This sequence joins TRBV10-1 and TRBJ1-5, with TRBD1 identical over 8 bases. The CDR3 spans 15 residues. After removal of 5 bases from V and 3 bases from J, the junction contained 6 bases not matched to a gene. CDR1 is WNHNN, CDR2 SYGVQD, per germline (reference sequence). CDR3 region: CASSRKDRANQPQHF. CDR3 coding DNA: TGCGCCAGCAGTCGCAAGGACAGGGCCAATCAGCCCCAGCATTTT.

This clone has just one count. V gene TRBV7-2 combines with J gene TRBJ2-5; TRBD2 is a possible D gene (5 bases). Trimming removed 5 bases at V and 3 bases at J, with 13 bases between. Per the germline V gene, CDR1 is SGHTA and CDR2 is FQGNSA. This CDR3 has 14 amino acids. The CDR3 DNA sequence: TGTGCCAGCAGCCTAGGGCTAGCCGAAGAGACCCAGTACTTC. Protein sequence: CASSLGLAEETQYF. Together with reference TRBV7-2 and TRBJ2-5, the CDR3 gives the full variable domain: GAGVSQSPSNKVTEKGKDVELRCDPISGHTALYWYRQSLGQGLEFLIYFQGNSAPDKSGLPSDRFSAERTGGSVSTLTIQRTQQEDSAVYLCASSLGLAEETQYFGPGTRLLVL.

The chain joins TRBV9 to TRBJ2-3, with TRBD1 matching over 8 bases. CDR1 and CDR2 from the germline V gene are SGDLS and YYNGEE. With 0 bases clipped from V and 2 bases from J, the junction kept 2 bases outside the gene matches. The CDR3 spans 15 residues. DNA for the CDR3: TGTGCCAGCAGCGTAGCACAGGGGGTCACAGATACGCAGTATTTT. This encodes CASSVAQGVTDTQYF.